The clone carrying this T cell receptor (beta chain) was counted only a few times. The data are from a study of T-cell memory formation after mild COVID-19. As for the study in general: Clusters were largely donor specific.

Constant-segment primers served in 5'RACE that generated TCR alpha and TCR beta cDNA libraries bearing sample barcodes and UMIs. One entry per CDR3 protein, called by TCRdb with MiXCR from the 5' RACE reads. The sample shows some 54,000 distinct CDR3 sequences, 9% to 9.5% of them seen only once. Trimming removed 10 bases from V and 8 bases from J, with 17 bases in between. This CDR3 has 12 amino acids. Sequenced: PBMCs or a T cell subset sorted from them (not recorded which). The sequence was obtained from a man between 18 and 29 years old who had mild COVID-19 (a few samples of this study predate the infection). Cell type and time point are not known. The chain uses TRBV12-3 or TRBV12-4 and TRBJ1-1; a weak D match, TRBD1 (5 bases). CDR3 sequence reads: CATSLAGGEAFF. The DNA of the CDR3 is TGTGCCACCTCACTGGCGGGGGGGGAAGCTTTCTTT.